The 18 T cell receptor beta chains below were found in one sample sequenced in a study of early T cells in non-severe SARS-CoV-2 infection. One entry per CDR3 protein, called by TCRdb with MiXCR from the 5' RACE reads. Here the sample spans fewer than 80,000 distinct CDR3 sequences, 3.5% to 6% being singletons. This material consisted of whole blood, taken at baseline. The receptors derive from an adult who was a healthcare worker with PCR-confirmed SARS-CoV-2 infection or an uninfected control (not recorded which). The donor label of this sample is uncertain.

The sample holds many counts of this clonotype. The chain carries TRBV7-6 and TRBJ2-7; a weak D match, TRBD1 (5 bases). Per the germline V gene, CDR1 is SGHVS and CDR2 is FNYEAQ. Trimming shortened V by 4 bases and J by 3 bases, and 10 bases separated the two germline ends. The CDR3 covers 13 residues. The CDR3 DNA is TGTGCCAGCAGCTCCGACAGCCTCTACGAGCAGTACTTC. It yields the protein CASSSDSLYEQYF.

This clonotype has at least ten counts. This chain joins TRBV24-1 and TRBJ1-1; unclear D gene. V was shortened by 1 base and J by 10 bases, with 6 bases between the two germline ends. The CDR3 runs to 11 residues. In germline, CDR1 is KGHDR, CDR2 SFDVKD. This chain's CDR3 is CATSDLGAAFF. As DNA, the CDR3 is TGTGCCACCAGTGATTTAGGCGCAGCTTTCTTT.

The chain combines TRBV5-1 with TRBJ2-3; D not resolved. Germline CDR1 is SGHRS and CDR2 is YFSETQ. V lost 1 base to trimming and J lost 4 bases, with 10 bases between them. The CDR3 runs to 14 residues. The CDR3: CASSLIGSADTQYF. The DNA for the CDR3 is TGCGCCAGCAGCTTGATAGGGTCAGCAGATACGCAGTATTTT.

The chain recombines TRBV6-6 with TRBJ1-4; no definite D call. This CDR3 contains 15 residues. CDR1 MNHNY and CDR2 SVGAGI come from the germline V gene (reference sequence). Trimming cost V 7 bases and J 0 bases, with 12 bases left between them. CDR3 nucleotides: TGTGCCAGCACCTTTATGAGTTCAACTAATGAAAAACTGTTTTTT. Translated, it gives CASTFMSSTNEKLFF.

The rearrangement uses TRBV19 and TRBJ2-1; TRBD2 matches at 11 bases. The CDR3 is 13 amino acids. Losses at the gene ends were 7 bases for V and 6 bases for J; bases not matched to a gene: 2. Germline assignment: CDR1 LNHDA and CDR2 SQIVND (reference sequence). The CDR3 reads CASNSGGANEQFF. CDR3 DNA sequence: TGTGCCAGTAATAGCGGGGGGGCCAATGAGCAGTTCTTC.

This clonotype was recorded a few times. This chain links TRBV6-2 or TRBV6-3 with TRBJ2-7, with D perhaps TRBD1 (6 bases). Germline-derived CDR1 and CDR2 are MNHEY and SVGEGT. Trimming shortened V by 5 bases and J by 3 bases, and 14 bases separated the two germline ends. The length of the CDR3 is 14 residues. For the CDR3, the DNA is TGTGCCAGCAGTACAGGGATTTTGCTCTACGAGCAGTACTTC. This sequence encodes CASSTGILLYEQYF.

V and J are TRBV9 and TRBJ1-6; D perhaps matches TRBD1 (5 bases). The germline V and J ends were trimmed by 1 base and 6 bases, with 11 bases remaining between them. The CDR3 contains 15 residues. CDR1 and CDR2 (germline): SGDLS, YYNGEE. CDR3 coding DNA: TGTGCCAGCAGCGTATCGCCGGGGGGTAATTCACCCCTCCACTTT. Protein product: CASSVSPGGNSPLHF.

This sequence joins TRBV7-6 and TRBJ2-7; TRBD1 matches at 12 bases. The V and J ends lost 0 bases and 9 bases, in that order; junction bases with no gene match: 6. CDR1 is SGHVS, CDR2 FNYEAQ, per germline. This CDR3 is 15 amino acids long. CDR3 residues: CASSLAQGQGAWQYF. In nucleotides, the CDR3 is TGTGCCAGCAGCTTAGCGCAGGGACAGGGGGCATGGCAGTACTTC.

The sample holds many counts of this clonotype. The chain combines TRBV29-1 with TRBJ1-2, with D maybe TRBD1 (6 bases). CDR3 size: 12 residues. V gave up 1 base and J gave up 7 bases, with 10 bases separating them. In germline, CDR1 is SQVTM, CDR2 ANQGSEA. The CDR3 nucleotides read TGCAGCGTTGAAGCACCACAGGGTGGCTACACCTTC. Translating it yields CSVEAPQGGYTF. The entire variable domain, with the rest obtained from reference TRBV29-1 and TRBJ1-2, is as follows: SAVISQKPSRDICQRGTSLTIQCQVDSQVTMMFWYRQQPGQSLTLIATANQGSEATYESGFVIDKFPISRPNLTFSTLTVSNMSPEDSSIYLCSVEAPQGGYTFGSGTRLTVV.

This clonotype was found many times. This sequence joins TRBV28 and TRBJ2-7, with 7 positions matching TRBD1. Germline V gene sequence: CDR1 MDHEN, CDR2 SYDVKM. The CDR3 sequence is 14 residues long. J gave up 2 bases and V 5 bases, and 6 bases lay outside the gene matches. CDR3 DNA: TGTGCCAGCAGTAGTCCGGGACAGACCTACGAGCAGTACTTC. Protein sequence: CASSSPGQTYEQYF.

There are many counts of this clonotype. The rearrangement links TRBV13 to TRBJ2-7; 10 nucleotides line up with TRBD1. The CDR3 length is 14 residues. CDR1 and CDR2 (germline): PRHDT, FYEKMQ (reference sequence). Trimming cost V 5 bases and J 5 bases; bases outside gene matches: 6. CDR3 loop: CASSRGQGVNEQYF. As DNA, the CDR3 is TGTGCCAGCAGCCGCGGACAGGGGGTCAACGAGCAGTACTTC.

A few counts support this clonotype. The rearrangement links TRBV7-6 to TRBJ2-3; D is ambiguous. Trimming shortened V by 1 base and J by 4 bases, and 9 bases separated the two germline ends. The CDR3 consists of 14 residues. CDR1 is SGHVS, CDR2 FNYEAQ, per germline. Here the CDR3 DNA reads TGTGCCAGCAGCTTAGTCGGGTGGGCAGATACGCAGTATTTT. Protein: CASSLVGWADTQYF.

This clonotype was counted only a few times. The chain carries TRBV2 and TRBJ1-6; 10 bases agree with TRBD1. Germline lookup yields CDR1 SNHLY and CDR2 FYNNEI. This CDR3 is built from 15 residues. Germline trimming cut 8 bases from V and 9 bases from J; bases unmatched to any gene: 10. The CDR3 DNA reads TGTGCCAGCGAAGCGAAGGGACAGGGGCTTTCACCCCTCCACTTT. Residues: CASEAKGQGLSPLHF.

This clonotype has a count of ten or more. Its ends do not fully match the called genes, so a read error is possible. The chain combines TRBV7-7 with TRBJ2-3; 14 bases fit TRBD2. Germline V gene data show CDR1 as SSHAT and CDR2 as FNYEAQ (reference sequence). The CDR3 consists of 16 residues. The CDR3, as DNA: TGTGCTAGCAGCTCCGGGACTAGCGGGGGAATTGATACGCAGTATTTT. Translated: CASSSGTSGGIDTQYF.

This clonotype showed up many times. This CDR3 reads CASTGTVNTEAFF. The DNA of the CDR3 is TGTGCCAGCACTGGGACGGTGAACACTGAAGCTTTCTTT. The rearrangement links TRBV12-3 or TRBV12-4 to TRBJ1-1, with D tentatively TRBD1 (5 bases). Trimming left V 7 bases short and J 0 bases short, with 9 bases between. The CDR3 is made up of 13 amino acids.

This clonotype was detected ten times or more. The V and J genes are TRBV10-3 and TRBJ1-5; no clear D gene. Trimming took off 0 bases at V and 7 bases at J, with 7 bases between the two ends. The germline gives CDR1 ENHRY, CDR2 SYGVKD. This CDR3 is 13 amino acids long. The CDR3 region has the DNA TGTGCCATCAGTGAGTCGATGGAACAGCCCCAGCATTTT. As protein: CAISESMEQPQHF.

The V and J genes are TRBV27 and TRBJ2-3; D not resolved. CDR1 is MNHEY, CDR2 SMNVEV, per germline (reference sequence). This CDR3 region has 12 residues. Trimming cost V 6 bases and J 8 bases, with 12 bases left between them. CDR3 protein: CASRPSIGTQYF. The CDR3, as DNA: TGTGCCAGCAGACCTTCCATAGGTACGCAGTATTTT.

This clonotype was counted at least ten times. The gene calls are TRBV14 and TRBJ1-6; D is uncertain. The germline gives CDR1 SGHDN, CDR2 FVKESK. V dropped 1 base and J dropped 2 bases, with 12 bases sitting between them. CDR3 length: 17 amino acids. For the CDR3, the DNA is TGTGCCAGCAGCCAAGCGAGGGCGGTCCCCTATAATTCACCCCTCCACTTT. Translating gives CASSQARAVPYNSPLHF.